This T cell receptor (beta chain) was recorded in a study of shared clonotypes between healthy human individuals. The CDR3 has 13 residues. Germline V lookup: CDR1 GTSNPN, CDR2 SVGIG (reference sequence). Some clones are missing from TCRdb's copy, which holds only in-frame ones; the method was immunoSEQ multiplex PCR. The sample has roughly 110,000 clones, approximately 70% seen once. The chain uses TRBV30 and TRBJ2-5, with D possibly being TRBD2 (5 bases). The end of the DNA fits TRBJ2-7 better, so the J call may be wrong. Sequencing used memory CD8+ T cells sorted from blood. Noted subset: CD45RO+ cells pooled with CCR7-negative TemRA cells. This TCR came from a woman under 40 in good health. The CDR3 loop reads CAWSSGITYEQYF. As DNA, the CDR3 is TGTGCCTGGAGCTCGGGGATAACCTACGAGCAGTACTTC.